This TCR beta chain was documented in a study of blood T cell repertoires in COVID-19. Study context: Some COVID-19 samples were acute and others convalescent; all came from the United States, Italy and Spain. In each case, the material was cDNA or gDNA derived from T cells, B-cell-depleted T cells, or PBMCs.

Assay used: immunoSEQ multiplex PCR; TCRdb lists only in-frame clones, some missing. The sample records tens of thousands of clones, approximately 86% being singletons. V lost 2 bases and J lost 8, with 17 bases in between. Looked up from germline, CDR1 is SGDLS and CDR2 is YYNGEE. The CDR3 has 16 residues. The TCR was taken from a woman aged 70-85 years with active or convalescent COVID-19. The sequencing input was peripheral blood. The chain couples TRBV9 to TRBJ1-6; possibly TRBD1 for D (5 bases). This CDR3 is CASSVTPGPGDSPLHF. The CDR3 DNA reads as TGTGCCAGCAGCGTTACCCCAGGGCCGGGGGATTCACCCCTCCACTTT.